The 5 T cell receptor beta chains below come from one sample, sequenced in a study of blood T cells in healthy people across ages. A sample-barcoded 5' primer and a J-beta primer mix were used in a second PCR of about 7 to 11 cycles. TCRdb reanalysed the 5' RACE reads using MiXCR and keeps one entry per CDR3 protein. The sample carries hundreds of thousands of distinct CDR3 sequences, around 45% recorded once. Sequenced sample: blood. These receptors all come from an elderly man in good health.

The V gene is TRBV25-1, the J gene TRBJ1-1, with 11 bases identical to TRBD1. Germline V CDR1 and CDR2: MGHDK, SYGVNS. Trimming took 1 base from V and 10 from J; bases not matched to a gene: 5. The CDR3 has 14 amino acids. DNA of the CDR3: TGTGCCAGCAGTGAATTCGGGACAGGGGGAACAGCTTTCTTT. This encodes CASSEFGTGGTAFF. The full variable domain, in which reference TRBV25-1 and TRBJ1-1 provide the parts outside the CDR3, is EADIYQTPRYLVIGTGKKITLECSQTMGHDKMYWYQQDPGMELHLIHYSYGVNSTEKGDLSSESTVSRIRTEHFPLTLESARPSHTSQYLCASSEFGTGGTAFFGQGTRLTVV.

The genes are TRBV24-1 and TRBJ2-1; 7 bases line up with TRBD1. The germline CDR1 and CDR2 sequences are KGHDR and SFDVKD. The length of the CDR3 is 13 residues. V gave up 5 bases and J gave up 9 bases; unmatched junction bases: 6. The CDR3 DNA reads as TGTGCCACCAGTGGAGGGGGCTTCATTGAGCAGTTCTTC. It specifies CATSGGGFIEQFF.

This clonotype was seen only a few times. V gene TRBV5-1 combines with J gene TRBJ2-2, with D maybe TRBD2 (6 bases). Germline V gene sequence: CDR1 SGHRS, CDR2 YFSETQ. Trimming pared 2 bases from V and 2 bases from J, leaving 16 bases between. The CDR3 spans 17 residues. In nucleotides, the CDR3 is TGCGCCAGCAGCTTCTCGATCCAGACTAGAAACACCGGGGAGCTGTTTTTT. Translating gives CASSFSIQTRNTGELFF.

This sequence joins TRBV4-3 and TRBJ1-4; no definite D call. This CDR3 is built from 15 residues. CDR1 and CDR2 from the germline V gene are LGHNA and YSLEER. V gave up 1 base and J gave up 4 bases, with 10 bases separating them. CDR3 in DNA: TGCGCCAGCAGCCAAGTCGCTGTCCTTAATGAAAAACTGTTTTTT. Its translation: CASSQVAVLNEKLFF.

V gene TRBV4-2 combines with J gene TRBJ2-7; no clear D. V was shortened by 0 bases and J by 7 bases, with 22 bases between the two germline ends. The CDR3 has 17 amino acids. The germline CDR1 and CDR2 sequences are LGHNA and YNFKEQ. CDR3 bases: TGTGCCAGCAGCCAAGAAGTCGCCGCGGTGGCTTACGGGGAGCAGTACTTC. It yields the protein CASSQEVAAVAYGEQYF.